Listed below are T cell receptor beta chains from one sample, sequenced in a study of blood T cell repertoires in COVID-19. Sequencing was performed with immunoSEQ multiplex PCR; in TCRdb, only in-frame clones are kept and a portion is missing. The sample holds approximately 470,000 clones; approximately 83% are singletons and the top ten take approximately 2.9%. Sequenced input: peripheral blood. The origin of the receptors is a human donor in a cohort sampled during active COVID-19. The CDR3 runs from the conserved cysteine through the conserved F or W. A D gene is named only where the DNA matches it firmly.

J gene	V gene	D gene	CDR3 protein
TRBJ1-4	TRBV24-1	NA	CATSEDDIADEKLFF
TRBJ2-5	TRBV28	NA	CASSLQRAGPRETQYF
TRBJ2-7	TRBV27	NA	CASSLRADSSYEQYF
TRBJ1-1	TRBV28	NA	CASGQTGPNTEAFF
TRBJ1-2	TRBV15	TRBD1	CATSTQGDKSSYGYTF
TRBJ2-6	TRBV7-9	TRBD1	CASSFRGRGANVLTF
TRBJ2-1	TRBV12-5	TRBD2	CASALGAGGVYNEQFF
TRBJ2-6	TRBV7-8	NA	CASSLERWGPGANVLTF
TRBJ1-1	TRBV11-1	NA	CASSEADTEAFF
TRBJ2-3	TRBV7-2	TRBD2	CASSPGLAGAILDTQYF
TRBJ1-4	TRBV7-9	TRBD1	CASSAKLPGQGEKLFF
TRBJ1-5	TRBV27	TRBD1	CASSPTGQGVNQPQHF
TRBJ1-3	TRBV6-5	NA	CASGRLSGNTIYF
TRBJ2-1	TRBV9	TRBD2	CASSDTISGASGRNEQFF
TRBJ2-3	TRBV24-1	TRBD2	CATSDFTLAGGLTDTQYF
TRBJ2-1	TRBV18	TRBD1	CASSLAQGTAEQFF
TRBJ2-7	TRBV1	NA	CTSSSQGAYSYEQYF
TRBJ1-1	TRBV10-3	NA	CAISVEVGGGPNTEAFF
TRBJ1-1	TRBV5-1	TRBD1	CASSLFDRGVPEAFF
TRBJ1-1	TRBV2	NA	CASRGVAKNTEAFF
TRBJ2-1	TRBV11-3	NA	CASSFLAGAQFF
TRBJ1-2	TRBV28	NA	CASSGLQIPPTYGYTF